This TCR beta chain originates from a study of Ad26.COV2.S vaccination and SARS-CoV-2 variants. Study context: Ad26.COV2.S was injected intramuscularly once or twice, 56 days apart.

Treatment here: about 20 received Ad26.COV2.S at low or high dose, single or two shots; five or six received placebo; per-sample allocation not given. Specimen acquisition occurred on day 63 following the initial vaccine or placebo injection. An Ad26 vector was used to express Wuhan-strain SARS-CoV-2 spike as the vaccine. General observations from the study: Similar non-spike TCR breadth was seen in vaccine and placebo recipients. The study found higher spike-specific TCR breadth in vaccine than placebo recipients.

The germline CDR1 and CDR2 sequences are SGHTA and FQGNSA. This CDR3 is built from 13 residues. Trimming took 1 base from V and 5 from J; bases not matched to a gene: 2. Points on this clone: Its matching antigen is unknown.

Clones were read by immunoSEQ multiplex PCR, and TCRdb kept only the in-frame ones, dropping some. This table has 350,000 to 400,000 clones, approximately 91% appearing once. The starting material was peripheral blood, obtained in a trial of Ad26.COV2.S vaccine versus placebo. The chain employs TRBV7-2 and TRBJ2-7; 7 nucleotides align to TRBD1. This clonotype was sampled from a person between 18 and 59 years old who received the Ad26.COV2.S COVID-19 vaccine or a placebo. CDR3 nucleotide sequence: TGTGCCAGCAGCTTAGGTAGGGGGCACGAGCAGTACTTC. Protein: CASSLGRGHEQYF.